Listed below are T cell receptor beta chains from one sample, sequenced in a study of shared clonotypes between healthy human individuals. The data were produced by immunoSEQ multiplex PCR, yet TCRdb's version contains in-frame clones alone and is incomplete. Among 2 million to 2.5 million clones, under 95% were seen once, and the ten largest hold around 0.35%. Sequencing was done on a sample of naive CD4+ T cells from PBMCs. Receptors originate from a man younger than 35 in good health. Some clones in this sample may be carry-over from other donors' samples. Each CDR3 is given with its conserved first and last residue. D genes are given only for firm matches. Only some rows state a clone size, as once, few, many or a class for expanded clones.

v_call	j_call	d_call	clone_size	cdr3_aa	cdr3_nt
TRBV6-7	TRBJ1-1	NA	NA	CASSYRGWTEAFF	TGTGCCAGCAGTTACAGGGGGTGGACTGAAGCTTTCTTT
TRBV28	TRBJ2-7	TRBD2	NA	CASSSSQTIAGTNYEQYF	TGTGCCAGCAGTTCGTCCCAAACCATAGCGGGGACTAACTACGAGCAGTACTTC
TRBV7-2	TRBJ2-3	NA	NA	CASSVARVDTQYF	TGTGCCAGCAGCGTCGCGCGAGTAGATACGCAGTATTTT
TRBV28	TRBJ2-1	NA	few	CASRQYNEQFF	TGTGCCAGCAGACAGTACAATGAGCAGTTCTTC
TRBV6-5	TRBJ1-5	NA	NA	CASRRTQGTGQPQHF	TGTGCCAGCAGGAGAACACAGGGAACGGGTCAGCCCCAGCATTTT
TRBV6-1	TRBJ2-5	NA	NA	CASSEAPEETQYF	TGTGCCAGCAGTGAAGCGCCTGAAGAGACCCAGTACTTC
TRBV27	TRBJ2-3	NA	NA	CASSLLASTDTQYF	TGTGCCAGCAGTTTATTAGCGAGCACAGATACGCAGTATTTT
TRBV7-8	TRBJ1-4	NA	NA	CASSLVSGGINEKLFF	TGTGCCAGCAGCTTAGTCTCTGGGGGAATAAATGAAAAACTGTTTTTT
TRBV25-1	TRBJ1-2	TRBD1	NA	CASSGQGLYYGYTF	TGTGCCAGTTCGGGACAGGGTCTTTACTATGGCTACACCTTC
TRBV10-3	TRBJ2-1	NA	NA	CAISESNEQFF	TGTGCCATCAGTGAGTCTAATGAGCAGTTCTTC
TRBV28	TRBJ1-2	TRBD1	NA	CASSPTGGNGYTF	TGTGCCAGCAGCCCGACAGGGGGCAATGGCTACACCTTC
TRBV29-1	TRBJ1-1	NA	NA	CSVEGGLLVTEAFF	TGCAGCGTTGAAGGGGGGCTATTAGTCACTGAAGCTTTCTTT
TRBV11-3	TRBJ2-1	NA	once	CASSFITGGEQFF	TGTGCCAGCAGCTTTATTACTGGAGGAGAGCAGTTCTTC
TRBV6-5	TRBJ2-5	NA	once	CASRSSGFPREQYF	TGTGCCAGCAGGTCGAGCGGGTTCCCCAGAGAGCAGTACTTC
TRBV28	TRBJ2-7	NA	NA	CASSPAGFGTAYEQYF	TGTGCCAGCAGTCCCGCGGGGTTTGGGACAGCCTACGAGCAGTACTTC
TRBV5-6	TRBJ1-2	NA	NA	CASSLEGALFYGYTF	TGTGCCAGCAGCTTGGAGGGAGCGCTATTCTATGGCTACACCTTC
TRBV7-8	TRBJ1-1	NA	few	CASSLVREGEAFF	TGTGCCAGCAGCTTAGTGAGGGAGGGTGAAGCTTTCTTT
TRBV9	TRBJ2-1	TRBD2	NA	CASSPRLAGVANEQFF	TGTGCCAGCAGCCCTCGCCTAGCGGGAGTGGCCAATGAGCAGTTCTTC
TRBV27	TRBJ2-3	NA	NA	CASSLYRDSTDTQYF	TGTGCCAGCAGTTTATACAGGGATAGCACAGATACGCAGTATTTT
TRBV5-6	TRBJ2-1	NA	NA	CASSLGQAALAYEQFF	TGTGCCAGCAGCTTGGGCCAGGCTGCCCTGGCATATGAGCAGTTCTTC
TRBV5-1	TRBJ2-5	NA	NA	CASRRKDPQETQYF	TGCGCCAGCAGGAGGAAGGACCCCCAAGAGACCCAGTACTTC
TRBV28	TRBJ1-2	TRBD1	once	CASSLRTGERGYTF	TGTGCCAGCAGCCTACGGACAGGGGAGCGTGGCTACACCTTC
TRBV19	TRBJ2-1	NA	NA	CASSIGPYNEQFF	TGTGCCAGTAGTATTGGCCCCTACAATGAGCAGTTCTTC
TRBV18	TRBJ2-3	NA	NA	CASSQGPLITDTQYF	TGTGCCAGCTCCCAGGGGCCGCTAATCACAGATACGCAGTATTTT
TRBV7-2	TRBJ2-2	TRBD2	NA	CASSQRAGGLTGELFF	TGTGCCAGCAGCCAGAGAGCGGGAGGGTTGACCGGGGAGCTGTTTTTT
TRBV30	TRBJ1-1	NA	NA	CAWSVDGRTEAFF	TGTGCCTGGAGTGTGGATGGGCGCACTGAAGCTTTCTTT
TRBV7-7	TRBJ2-2	TRBD1	NA	CASSLQGAESGELFF	TGTGCCAGCAGCCTCCAGGGGGCTGAATCCGGGGAGCTGTTTTTT
TRBV7-2	TRBJ2-4	NA	NA	CASSSPPGLAKNIQYF	TGTGCCAGCAGCTCCCCCCCGGGGCTAGCCAAAAACATTCAGTACTTC